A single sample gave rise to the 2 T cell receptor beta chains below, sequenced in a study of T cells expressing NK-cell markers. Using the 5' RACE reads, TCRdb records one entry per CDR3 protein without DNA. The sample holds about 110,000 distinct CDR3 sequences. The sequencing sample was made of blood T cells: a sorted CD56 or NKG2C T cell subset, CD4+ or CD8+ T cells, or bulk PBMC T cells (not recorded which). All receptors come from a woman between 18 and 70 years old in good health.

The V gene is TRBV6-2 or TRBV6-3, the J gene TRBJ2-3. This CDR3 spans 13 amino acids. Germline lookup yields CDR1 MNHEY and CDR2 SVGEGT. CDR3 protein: CASSYPAEDTQYF.

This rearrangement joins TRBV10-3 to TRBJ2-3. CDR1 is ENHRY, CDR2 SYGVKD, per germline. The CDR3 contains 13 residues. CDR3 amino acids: CAISDRSTDTQYF.